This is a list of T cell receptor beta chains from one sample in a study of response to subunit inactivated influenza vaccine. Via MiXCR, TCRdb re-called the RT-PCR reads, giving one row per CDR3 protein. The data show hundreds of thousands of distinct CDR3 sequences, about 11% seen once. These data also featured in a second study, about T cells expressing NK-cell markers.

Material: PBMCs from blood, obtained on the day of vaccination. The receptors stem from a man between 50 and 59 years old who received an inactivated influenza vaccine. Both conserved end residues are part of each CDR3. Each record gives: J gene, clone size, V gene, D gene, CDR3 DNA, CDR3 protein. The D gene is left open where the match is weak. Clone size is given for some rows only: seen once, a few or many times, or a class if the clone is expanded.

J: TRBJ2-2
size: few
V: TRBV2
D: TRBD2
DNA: TGTGCCAGCAGTGAACTAGCGGGAGTCACCGGGGAGCTGTTTTTT
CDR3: CASSELAGVTGELFF

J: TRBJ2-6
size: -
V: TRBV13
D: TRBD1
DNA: TGTGCCAGCAGGGAAACAGGGGTCGGGGCCAACGTCCTGACTTTC
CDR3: CASRETGVGANVLTF

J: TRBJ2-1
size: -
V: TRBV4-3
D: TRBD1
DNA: TGCGCCAGCAGCCAAGCCCCTCAAGGGACAGGCTCCTACAATGAGCAGTTCTTC
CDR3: CASSQAPQGTGSYNEQFF

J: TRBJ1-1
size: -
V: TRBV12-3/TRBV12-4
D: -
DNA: TGTGCCAGCAGTTCGGGGGGGACCACTGAAGCTTTCTTT
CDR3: CASSSGGTTEAFF

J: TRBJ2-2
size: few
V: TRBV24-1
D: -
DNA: TGTGCCACCAGTGGGCAGGAGCGCACCGGGGAGCTGTTTTTT
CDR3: CATSGQERTGELFF

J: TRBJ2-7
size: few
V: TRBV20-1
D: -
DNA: TGCAGTGCTAGAGACAGCGAACGCTACGAGCAGTACTTC
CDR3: CSARDSERYEQYF

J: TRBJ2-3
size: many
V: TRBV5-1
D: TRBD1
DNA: TGCGCCAGCAGCTTACCGGGACAGAGCACAGATACGCAGTATTTT
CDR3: CASSLPGQSTDTQYF

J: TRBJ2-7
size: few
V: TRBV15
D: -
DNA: TGTGCCACTGGACAGAATCCCTCCTACGAGCAGTACTTC
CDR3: CATGQNPSYEQYF

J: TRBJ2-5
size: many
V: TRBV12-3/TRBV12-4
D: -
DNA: TGTGCCAGCAGTTTTGGTTCGGAGACCCAGTACTTC
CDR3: CASSFGSETQYF

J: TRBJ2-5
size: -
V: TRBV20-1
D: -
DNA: TGCAGTGCTAGTGTCAGGGGCACACAGGAGGAGACCCAGTACTTC
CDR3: CSASVRGTQEETQYF

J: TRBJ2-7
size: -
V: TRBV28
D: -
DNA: TGTGCCAGCTCACCCCCAGACAGGATCTACTACGAGCAGTACTTC
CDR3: CASSPPDRIYYEQYF

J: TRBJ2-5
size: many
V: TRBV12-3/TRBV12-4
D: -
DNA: TGTGCCAGCAGTAGCGAAGCGACCCAGTACTTC
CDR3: CASSSEATQYF

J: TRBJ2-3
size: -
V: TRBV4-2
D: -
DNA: TGTGCCAGCAGCCACCTACCGGGGCAGGTTAGCACAGATACGCAGTATTTT
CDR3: CASSHLPGQVSTDTQYF

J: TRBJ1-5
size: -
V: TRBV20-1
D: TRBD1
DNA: TGCAGTGCTAGAACTAAGGGACAGCATCAGCCCCAGCATTTT
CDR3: CSARTKGQHQPQHF

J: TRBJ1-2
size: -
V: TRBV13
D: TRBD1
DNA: TGTGCCAGCAGCGCCCAGGGGGCGGGAACTAACTATGGCTACACCTTC
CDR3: CASSAQGAGTNYGYTF

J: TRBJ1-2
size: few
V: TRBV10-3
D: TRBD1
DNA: TGTGCCATCAGTGGGACAGGGGTGGATGGCTACACCTTC
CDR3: CAISGTGVDGYTF

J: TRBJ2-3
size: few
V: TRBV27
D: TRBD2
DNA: TGTGCCAGCAGTTTATTCGGGGGGGCGGGCACAGATACGCAGTATTTT
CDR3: CASSLFGGAGTDTQYF

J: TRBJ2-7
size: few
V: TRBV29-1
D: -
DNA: TGCAGCGTTGAAACAGGGAGGGCCGAGCAGTACTTC
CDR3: CSVETGRAEQYF

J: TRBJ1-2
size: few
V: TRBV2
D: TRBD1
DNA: TGTGCCAGCAGCGGGGGGGGGACAGGGGGCCCCGCATCTGGCTACACCTTC
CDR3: CASSGGGTGGPASGYTF

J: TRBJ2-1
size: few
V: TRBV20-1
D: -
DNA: TGCAGTGCTAGAAGACCTAGGGTTGAGCAGTTCTTC
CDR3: CSARRPRVEQFF

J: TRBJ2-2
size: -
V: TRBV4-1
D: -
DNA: TGCGCCAGCAGCAGAACCGGGAGCAACACCGGGGAGCTGTTTTTT
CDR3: CASSRTGSNTGELFF

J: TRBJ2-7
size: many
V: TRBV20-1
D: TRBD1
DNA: TGCAGTGCGGCAGGACAGGGGGCGTCGGAGCAGTACTTC
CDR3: CSAAGQGASEQYF

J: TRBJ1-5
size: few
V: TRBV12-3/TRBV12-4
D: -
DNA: TGTGCCAGCAGCCTCCGGACTAGCAATCAGCCCCAGCATTTT
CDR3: CASSLRTSNQPQHF

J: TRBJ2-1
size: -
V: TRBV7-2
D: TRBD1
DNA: TGTGCCAGCAGCTTCGGACAGGGTAACAATGAGCAGTTCTTC
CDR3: CASSFGQGNNEQFF

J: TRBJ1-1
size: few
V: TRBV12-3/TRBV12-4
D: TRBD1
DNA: TGTGCCAGCAGTCCTCGGACAGGGAGGCAAGCTTTCTTT
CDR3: CASSPRTGRQAFF

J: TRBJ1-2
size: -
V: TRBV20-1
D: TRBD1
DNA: TGCAGTGCTAGGTCAGGGGCGGACAGGTCCTTTGGCTACACCTTC
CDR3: CSARSGADRSFGYTF

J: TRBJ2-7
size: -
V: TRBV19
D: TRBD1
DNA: TGTGCCAGTAGTAGACAGGGAGACTCCTACGAGCAGTACTTC
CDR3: CASSRQGDSYEQYF

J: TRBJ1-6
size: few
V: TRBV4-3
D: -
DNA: TGCGCCAGCAGCCAAGAATATGAATTCTATAATTCACCCCTCCACTTT
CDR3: CASSQEYEFYNSPLHF

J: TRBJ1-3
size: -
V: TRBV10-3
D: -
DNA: TGTGCCATCAGTGAGTCGCCAGGGGGAAACACCATATATTTT
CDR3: CAISESPGGNTIYF

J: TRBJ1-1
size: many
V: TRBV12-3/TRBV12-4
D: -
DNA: TGTGCCAGCAGACCAACAGCGGGCACTGAAGCTTTCTTT
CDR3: CASRPTAGTEAFF

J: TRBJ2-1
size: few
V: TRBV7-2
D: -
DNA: TGTGCCAGCAGCTGGGGGCGGGTGAATGAGCAGTTCTTC
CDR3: CASSWGRVNEQFF

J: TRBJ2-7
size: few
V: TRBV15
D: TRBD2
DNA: TGTGCCACCAGCAGAATGACTAGCGTGGGCGAGCAGTACTTC
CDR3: CATSRMTSVGEQYF

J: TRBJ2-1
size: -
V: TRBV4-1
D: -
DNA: TGCGCCAGCAGCCAAGCCCAGGGGACCTACAATGAGCAGTTCTTC
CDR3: CASSQAQGTYNEQFF

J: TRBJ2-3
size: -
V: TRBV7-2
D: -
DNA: TGTGCCAGCAGCTTACAAGGGGGATGGACAGATACGCAGTATTTT
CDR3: CASSLQGGWTDTQYF

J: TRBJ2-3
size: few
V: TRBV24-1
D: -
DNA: TGTGCCACCAGCGCGAGGTATACGCAGTATTTT
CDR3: CATSARYTQYF